The 24 T cell receptor beta chains in this list originate from one sample, sequenced in a study of T-cell reconstitution after alpha-beta-depleted transplantation in children. Unique molecular identifiers were incorporated during preparation of the TCRbeta library. TCRdb reanalysed the PCR reads using MiXCR and keeps one entry per CDR3 protein. Among about 420,000 distinct CDR3 sequences listed, about a tenth were seen once. The sample consisted of PBMCs from the stem cell graft donor, taken from the stem cell graft. These receptors originate from a human donor who donated a stem cell graft to a child with acute myeloid leukemia.

This rearrangement joins TRBV7-9 to TRBJ2-2, with D possibly TRBD1 on 6 matching bases. The CDR3 sequence is 13 residues long. V gave up 3 bases and J gave up 7 bases, with 9 bases separating them. In germline, CDR1 is SEHNR, CDR2 FQNEAQ (reference sequence). The DNA for the CDR3 is TGTGCCAGCAGCTTCAGGGGCAGCGGGGAGCTGTTTTTT. It specifies CASSFRGSGELFF. The full variable domain, with the rest looked up from reference TRBV7-9 and TRBJ2-2, is DTGVSQNPRHKITKRGQNVTFRCDPISEHNRLYWYRQTLGQGPEFLTYFQNEAQLEKSRLLSDRFSAERPKGSFSTLEIQRTEQGDSAMYLCASSFRGSGELFFGEGSRLTVL.

This clonotype was picked up a small number of times. V usage is TRBV4-1 and J usage is TRBJ2-3; TRBD1 matches at 10 bases. CDR3 length: 16 residues. With V trimmed by 1 base and J by 3 bases, 4 bases remained unmatched. The V gene's germline CDR1 is MGHRA and CDR2 YSYEKL. This CDR3 is CASSQATGGWTDTQYF. CDR3 DNA: TGCGCCAGCAGCCAAGCGACAGGGGGCTGGACAGATACGCAGTATTTT.

This chain uses TRBV5-1 with TRBJ2-5; D is unclear. V was pared by 1 base and J by 3 bases, with 7 bases between. CDR1 is SGHRS and CDR2 is YFSETQ in the germline V gene. The CDR3 runs to 13 residues. The CDR3 region has the DNA TGCGCCAGCAGCTTGCTTCGGGAAGAGACCCAGTACTTC. Translation gives CASSLLREETQYF.

CDR3 bases: TGTGCCAGCAGCCCCTGGACAGGGCGGACTGAAGCTTTCTTT. This translates into CASSPWTGRTEAFF. This chain uses TRBV3-1 with TRBJ1-1; TRBD1 matches at 8 bases. V trimming: 4 bases; J trimming: 5 bases; junction bases outside the gene matches: 6. CDR3 length: 14 residues. Germline V CDR1 and CDR2: LGHDT, YNNKEL (reference sequence).

This clonotype was counted between two and nine times. V usage is TRBV14 and J usage is TRBJ2-1; 7 nucleotides align to TRBD1. Germline trimming cut 4 bases from V and 5 bases from J; bases unmatched to any gene: 11. The V gene's germline CDR1 is SGHDN and CDR2 FVKESK. This CDR3 comprises 16 residues. CDR3 nucleotide sequence: TGTGCCAGCAGCCGCCACAGGGGCCTAACCGACAATGAGCAGTTCTTC. The encoded protein is CASSRHRGLTDNEQFF.

The rearrangement uses TRBV20-1 and TRBJ2-3; 10 nucleotides match TRBD1. The J segment lost 4 bases and the V segment lost 6 bases, leaving 10 bases of the junction unmatched. The CDR3 runs to 15 residues. CDR1 DFQATT and CDR2 SNEGSKA come from the germline V gene (reference sequence). The CDR3 protein is CSANHPGTGADTQYF. The CDR3 DNA reads as TGCAGTGCCAATCATCCCGGGACAGGGGCAGATACGCAGTATTTT.

This clonotype appeared a few times. This chain joins TRBV12-3 or TRBV12-4 and TRBJ1-4; D not resolved. This CDR3 is built from 14 residues. V lost 1 base, J lost 4 bases, and 7 bases lay in between. This chain's CDR3 is CASSLVGFNEKLFF. CDR3 sequence (DNA): TGTGCCAGCAGTTTAGTAGGGTTTAATGAAAAACTGTTTTTT.

In its sample, this clonotype was seen many times. The rearrangement uses TRBV5-6 and TRBJ2-7, with 7 bases that match TRBD1. CDR3 length equals 14 residues. CDR1 and CDR2 (germline): SGHDT, YYEEEE. Trimming cost V 0 bases and J 2 bases; bases outside gene matches: 2. The CDR3 reads CASSLVDRTYEQYF. CDR3 nucleotides: TGTGCCAGCAGCTTGGTGGACAGGACCTACGAGCAGTACTTC.

V and J are TRBV7-9 and TRBJ2-5, with D tentatively TRBD2 (6 bases). Germline V lookup: CDR1 SEHNR, CDR2 FQNEAQ (reference sequence). The CDR3 contains 15 residues. Trimming pared 4 bases from V and 2 bases from J, leaving 14 bases between. CDR3 coding DNA: TGTGCCAGCAGCTCGGGACTCGAGAAACAAGAGACCCAGTACTTC. Its translation is CASSSGLEKQETQYF.

In its sample, this clonotype was seen many times. The chain combines TRBV7-2 with TRBJ2-3; TRBD2 matches 10 bases. Germline values: CDR1 SGHTA, CDR2 FQGNSA. This CDR3 is 15 amino acids long. J gave up 6 bases and V 6 bases, and 9 bases lay outside the gene matches. The CDR3 loop reads CASSHPGLAMDTQYF. CDR3 DNA sequence: TGTGCCAGCAGTCATCCGGGACTAGCGATGGATACGCAGTATTTT.

This clonotype came up a few times. The V gene is TRBV29-1, the J gene TRBJ1-2; D is unresolved. This CDR3 spans 11 amino acids. V gave up 3 bases and J gave up 6 bases, with 8 bases separating them. The germline gives CDR1 SQVTM, CDR2 ANQGSEA. The CDR3 DNA sequence: TGCAGCGTTGACGGCCAGGATGGCTACACCTTC. Residues: CSVDGQDGYTF. Filled out from reference TRBV29-1 and TRBJ1-2, the complete variable domain reads SAVISQKPSRDICQRGTSLTIQCQVDSQVTMMFWYRQQPGQSLTLIATANQGSEATYESGFVIDKFPISRPNLTFSTLTVSNMSPEDSSIYLCSVDGQDGYTFGSGTRLTVV.

This clonotype was counted at least ten times. The chain links TRBV24-1 to TRBJ1-6, with D tentatively TRBD1 (6 bases). Per germline, CDR1 KGHDR and CDR2 SFDVKD. There are 19 residues in the CDR3. Trimming stripped 5 bases from V and 4 bases from J, with 23 bases between. The CDR3 here is CATSGITSDSLRYNSPLHF. For the CDR3, the DNA is TGTGCCACCAGTGGCATAACATCGGACAGCCTAAGGTATAATTCACCCCTCCACTTT.

The table lists this clonotype with a few counts. The chain links TRBV10-3 to TRBJ2-1; unclear D gene. Trimming stripped 3 bases from V and 8 bases from J, with 14 bases between. Germline V gene data show CDR1 as ENHRY and CDR2 as SYGVKD. This CDR3 comprises 14 residues. The CDR3 reads CAISERTDWDEQFF. CDR3 coding DNA: TGTGCCATCAGTGAACGGACCGATTGGGATGAGCAGTTCTTC.

This clonotype appeared a few times. The chain is built from TRBV20-1 and TRBJ1-5, with D uncertain. The V and J ends lost 5 bases and 0 bases respectively, with 14 bases between them. Looked up from germline, CDR1 is DFQATT and CDR2 is SNEGSKA (reference sequence). This CDR3 has 15 amino acids. CDR3 bases: TGCAGTGCTTCCCGCCAGAAATATAGCAATCAGCCCCAGCATTTT. Protein: CSASRQKYSNQPQHF.

This chain links TRBV29-1 with TRBJ2-3; 10 positions match TRBD1. Trimming at V came to 6 bases and at J to 6 bases, leaving 18 bases not matched to a gene. This CDR3 comprises 17 residues. Germline assignment: CDR1 SQVTM and CDR2 ANQGSEA. As DNA, the CDR3 is TGCAGCGTCGCAGGAAGCGCGGGACAGGGGATTGCGGATACGCAGTATTTT. Its protein product is CSVAGSAGQGIADTQYF.

The genes are TRBV5-6 and TRBJ2-6; TRBD1 is a possible D gene (6 bases). The V gene lost 5 bases and the J gene lost 4 bases, with 13 bases spanning the gap. CDR3 size: 15 residues. Germline assignment: CDR1 SGHDT and CDR2 YYEEEE. CDR3 DNA: TGTGCCAGCAGACAGGGATTGAGCGGGGCCAACGTCCTGACTTTC. Protein product: CASRQGLSGANVLTF.

V usage is TRBV7-2 and J usage is TRBJ2-5; 8 bases fit TRBD2. Germline CDR1 SGHTA, CDR2 FQGNSA. This CDR3 comprises 14 residues. V lost 2 bases and J lost 5; bases outside the gene matches: 4. The CDR3 protein is CASSLYGGAETQYF. The CDR3 nucleotides read TGTGCCAGCAGCTTATACGGGGGGGCGGAGACCCAGTACTTC.

This clonotype was seen only a few times. CDR3 protein: CASSSVVGSGNTIYF. The CDR3 region has the DNA TGTGCCAGCAGCTCGGTCGTCGGGTCTGGAAACACCATATATTTT. V gene TRBV11-2 combines with J gene TRBJ1-3, with unresolved D. CDR1 and CDR2 from the germline V gene are SGHAT and FQNNGV. Trimming pared 4 bases from V and 1 base from J, leaving 11 bases between. This CDR3 is 15 amino acids long.

This clonotype was counted a few times. V gene TRBV5-5 combines with J gene TRBJ2-4, with 7 bases identical to TRBD2. Trimming cost V 0 bases and J 7 bases; bases outside gene matches: 7. Germline values: CDR1 SGHKS, CDR2 YYEKEE (reference sequence). The CDR3 is made up of 15 amino acids. The CDR3 DNA is TGTGCCAGCAGCTTGGGGGGGGACGGGAGGAACATTCAGTACTTC. Translated, it gives CASSLGGDGRNIQYF. Together with reference TRBV5-5 and TRBJ2-4, the CDR3 gives the full variable domain: DAGVTQSPTHLIKTRGQQVTLRCSPISGHKSVSWYQQVLGQGPQFIFQYYEKEERGRGNFPDRFSARQFPNYSSELNVNALLLGDSALYLCASSLGGDGRNIQYFGAGTRLSVL.

This chain uses TRBV5-1 with TRBJ2-3, with 8 positions matching TRBD1. Germline-derived CDR1 and CDR2 are SGHRS and YFSETQ. Trimming took 0 bases from V and 4 from J; bases not matched to a gene: 10. This CDR3 is 17 amino acids long. In DNA form, the CDR3 reads TGCGCCAGCAGCTTGGAGGGCCACAGGGGGAGCCCAGATACGCAGTATTTT. It encodes CASSLEGHRGSPDTQYF.

This clonotype was seen a handful of times. The rearrangement joins TRBV5-1 to TRBJ2-7; D gene uncertain. The CDR3 has 12 residues. The germline V and J ends were trimmed by 5 bases and 7 bases, with 13 bases remaining between them. Germline lookup yields CDR1 SGHRS and CDR2 YFSETQ. CDR3: CASRSSVSEQYV. The CDR3 DNA reads as TGCGCCAGCAGGTCTAGTGTCTCAGAGCAGTACGTC.

This clonotype was recorded many times. The chain uses TRBV7-9 and TRBJ2-7, with D hard to call. V lost 3 bases to trimming and J lost 6 bases, with 9 bases between them. Germline lookup yields CDR1 SEHNR and CDR2 FQNEAQ (reference sequence). The length of the CDR3 is 12 residues. CDR3 sequence: CASSFGSGEQYF. As DNA, the CDR3 is TGTGCCAGCAGCTTCGGATCGGGCGAGCAGTACTTC.

V usage is TRBV5-1 and J usage is TRBJ2-5; possibly TRBD2 for D (6 bases). The CDR3 covers 13 residues. Deletions cut 2 bases from V and 3 bases from J, with 8 bases between. Germline CDR1 SGHRS, CDR2 YFSETQ. CDR3 DNA sequence: TGCGCCAGCAGCTTTCCGGGAGAAGAGACCCAGTACTTC. Its translation: CASSFPGEETQYF.

This clonotype was seen a few times. The V call is TRBV7-9, the J call TRBJ2-1; TRBD1 agrees at 12 bases. Trimming at V came to 4 bases and at J to 4 bases, leaving 5 bases not matched to a gene. Germline V gene lookup returns CDR1 SEHNR and CDR2 FQNEAQ (reference sequence). CDR3 size: 16 residues. The CDR3 bases are TGTGCCAGCAGCTCCGGGACAGGGGGCCGTTACAATGAGCAGTTCTTC. As protein: CASSSGTGGRYNEQFF.